This T cell receptor beta chain was identified in a study of T-cell reconstitution after alpha-beta-depleted transplantation in children. TCRbeta library preparation incorporated unique molecular identifiers. Each CDR3 protein gets one entry after TCRdb re-called the PCR reads with MiXCR. Of about 980,000 distinct CDR3 sequences in the sample, 25% to 35% were seen once. The sequencing here drew on PBMCs, mostly from graft donor cells, taken 360 days after TCRalphabeta/CD19-depleted stem cell transplant. This TCR came from a boy in the first two years of life who had a stem cell transplant for SCID, so the T cells may come from the graft donor.

CDR3: CASSQEWGTSSDKASYEQYF. The CDR3 coding sequence is TGTGCCAGCAGCCAAGAATGGGGGACTAGCAGCGACAAAGCCTCCTACGAGCAGTACTTC. The chain recombines TRBV4-2 with TRBJ2-7, with TRBD2 matching over 9 bases. Losses at the gene ends were 0 bases for V and 0 bases for J; bases not matched to a gene: 15. The CDR3 covers 20 residues. CDR1 and CDR2 from the germline V gene are LGHNA and YNFKEQ.